The sequence of this T cell receptor beta chain was determined in a study of siplizumab effects on memory and regulatory T cells. V shed 1 base and J shed 5 bases, with 17 bases lying between them. The germline CDR1 and CDR2 sequences are SGHAT and FQNNGV. The CDR3 consists of 16 residues. Method: immunoSEQ multiplex PCR; TCRdb's copy keeps in-frame clones and lacks some. There are more than 60,000 clones in the sample; 85% to 95% occur only once, and 5% lies in the top ten. Details on this clone: The antigen remains unidentified.

General study findings and limits: Phenotypic classification as naive or memory proved unattainable for roughly 75-97% of proliferating CD4+ or CD8+ clones. Memory T cells appeared less diverse than naive cells, which seemed to contribute substantially to alloresponse. A minor fraction of alloreactive clones, and no more, mapped to unstimulated subsets. Significantly reduced by siplizumab was the cumulative frequency of alloreactive sequences, namely those traceable to unstimulated CD4+ memory cells.

J is TRBJ2-5 and V is TRBV11-2; D unresolved. Sequencing was performed on CD8+ T cells sorted from blood. This sequence originates from a human donor in good health. CDR3 bases: TGTGCCAGCAGCTTAGTTCGCTCAGACATGGGGGAGACCCAGTACTTC. It codes for CASSLVRSDMGETQYF.